This T cell receptor (beta chain) came from a study of shared clonotypes between healthy human individuals. Germline CDR1 reads SNHLY; CDR2 reads FYNNEI. The CDR3 loop spans 15 amino acids. V lost 7 bases and J 4 bases, leaving 18 bases between the germline ends. For every subset, genomic DNA was evenly distributed across several immunoSEQ plates. Method: immunoSEQ multiplex PCR; TCRdb's copy keeps in-frame clones and lacks some. The sample has some 550,000 clones; almost 97% are singletons. Adult Caucasians living in Nashville, Tennessee made up all of the donors. The clonotype comes from a woman aged 25-40 years in good health. The sample was naive CD4+ T cells sorted from blood. Subset of the sample: CD45RA+ positively selected. The chain carries TRBV2 and TRBJ2-3; weak D call: TRBD2 (6 bases). The CDR3 DNA reads as TGTGCCAGCAACGCTGCCGGGAGTGGGGCAGATACGCAGTATTTT. It translates to CASNAAGSGADTQYF. The whole variable domain, filled in from reference TRBV2 and TRBJ2-3, reads EPEVTQTPSHQVTQMGQEVILRCVPISNHLYFYWYRQILGQKVEFLVSFYNNEISEKSEIFDDQFSVERPDGSNFTLKIRSTKLEDSAMYFCASNAAGSGADTQYFGPGTRLTVL.